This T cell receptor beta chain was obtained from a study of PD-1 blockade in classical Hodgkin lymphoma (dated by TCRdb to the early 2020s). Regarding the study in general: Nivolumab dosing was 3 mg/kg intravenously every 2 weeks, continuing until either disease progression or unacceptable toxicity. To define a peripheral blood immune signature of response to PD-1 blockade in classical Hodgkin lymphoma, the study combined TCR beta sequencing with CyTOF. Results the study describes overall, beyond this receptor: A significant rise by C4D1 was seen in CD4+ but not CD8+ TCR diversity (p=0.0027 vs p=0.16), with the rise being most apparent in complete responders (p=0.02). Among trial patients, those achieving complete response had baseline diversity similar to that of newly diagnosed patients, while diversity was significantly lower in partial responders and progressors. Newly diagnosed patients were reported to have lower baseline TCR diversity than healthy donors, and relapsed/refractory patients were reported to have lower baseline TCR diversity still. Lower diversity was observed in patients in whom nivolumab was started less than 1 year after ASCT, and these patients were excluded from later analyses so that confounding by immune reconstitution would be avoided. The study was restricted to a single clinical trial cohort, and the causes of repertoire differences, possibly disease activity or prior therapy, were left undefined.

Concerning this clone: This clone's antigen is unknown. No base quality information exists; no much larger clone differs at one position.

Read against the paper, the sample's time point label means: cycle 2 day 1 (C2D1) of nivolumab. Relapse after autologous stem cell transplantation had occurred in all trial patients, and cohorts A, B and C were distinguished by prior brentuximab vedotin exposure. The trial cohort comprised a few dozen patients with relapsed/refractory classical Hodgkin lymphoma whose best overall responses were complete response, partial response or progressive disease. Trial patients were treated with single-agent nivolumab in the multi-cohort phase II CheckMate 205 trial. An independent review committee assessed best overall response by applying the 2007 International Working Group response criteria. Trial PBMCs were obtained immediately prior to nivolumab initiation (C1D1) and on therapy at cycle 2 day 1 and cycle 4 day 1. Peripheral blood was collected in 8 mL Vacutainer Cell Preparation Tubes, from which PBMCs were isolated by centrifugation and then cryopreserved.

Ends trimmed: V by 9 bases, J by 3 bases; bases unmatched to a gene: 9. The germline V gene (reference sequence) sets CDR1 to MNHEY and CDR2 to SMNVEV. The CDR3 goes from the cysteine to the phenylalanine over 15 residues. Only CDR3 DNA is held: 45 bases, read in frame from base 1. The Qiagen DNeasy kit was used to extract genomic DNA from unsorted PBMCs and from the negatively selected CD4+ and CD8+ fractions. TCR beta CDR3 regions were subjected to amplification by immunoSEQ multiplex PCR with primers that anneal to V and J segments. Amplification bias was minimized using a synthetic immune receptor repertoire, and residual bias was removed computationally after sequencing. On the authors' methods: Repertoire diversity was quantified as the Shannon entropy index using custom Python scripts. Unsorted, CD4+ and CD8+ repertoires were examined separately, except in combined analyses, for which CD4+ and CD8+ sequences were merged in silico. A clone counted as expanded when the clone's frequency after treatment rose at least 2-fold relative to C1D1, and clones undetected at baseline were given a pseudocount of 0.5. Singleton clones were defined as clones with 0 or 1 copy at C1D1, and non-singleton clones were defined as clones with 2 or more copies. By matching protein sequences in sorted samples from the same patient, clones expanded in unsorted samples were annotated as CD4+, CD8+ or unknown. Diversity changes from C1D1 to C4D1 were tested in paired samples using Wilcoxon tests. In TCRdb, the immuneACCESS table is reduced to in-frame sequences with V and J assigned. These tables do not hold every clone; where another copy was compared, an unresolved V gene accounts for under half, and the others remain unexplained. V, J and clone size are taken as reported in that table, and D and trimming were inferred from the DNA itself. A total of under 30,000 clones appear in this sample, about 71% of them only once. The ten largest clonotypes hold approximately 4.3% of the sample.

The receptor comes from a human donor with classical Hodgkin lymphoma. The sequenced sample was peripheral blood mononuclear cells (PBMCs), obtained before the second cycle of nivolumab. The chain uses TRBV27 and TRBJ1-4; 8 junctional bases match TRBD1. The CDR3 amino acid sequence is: CASSGTGTPNEKLFF. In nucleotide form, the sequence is TGTGCCAGTTCGGGGACAGGCACCCCTAATGAAAAACTGTTTTTT. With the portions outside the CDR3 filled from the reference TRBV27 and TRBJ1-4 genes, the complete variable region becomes EAQVTQNPRYLITVTGKKLTVTCSQNMNHEYMSWYRQDPGLGLRQIYYSMNVEVTDKGDVPEGYKVSRKEKRNFPLILESPSPNQTSLYFCASSGTGTPNEKLFFGSGTQLSVL.